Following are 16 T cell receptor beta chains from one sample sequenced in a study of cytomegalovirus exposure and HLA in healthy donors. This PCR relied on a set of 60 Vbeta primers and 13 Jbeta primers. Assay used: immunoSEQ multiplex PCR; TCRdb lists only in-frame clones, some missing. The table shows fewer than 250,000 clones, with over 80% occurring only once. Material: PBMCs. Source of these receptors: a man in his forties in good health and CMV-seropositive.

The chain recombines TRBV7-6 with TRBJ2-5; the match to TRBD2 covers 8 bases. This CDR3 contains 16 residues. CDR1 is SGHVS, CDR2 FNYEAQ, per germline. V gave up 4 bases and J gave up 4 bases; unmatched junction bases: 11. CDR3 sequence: CASSSRGGALLETQYF. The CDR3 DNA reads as TGTGCCAGCAGCTCCCGGGGGGGTGCCCTCCTAGAGACCCAGTACTTC.

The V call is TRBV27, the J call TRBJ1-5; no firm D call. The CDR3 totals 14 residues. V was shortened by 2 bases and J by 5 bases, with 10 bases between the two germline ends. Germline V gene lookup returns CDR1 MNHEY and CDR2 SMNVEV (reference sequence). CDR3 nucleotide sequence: TGTGCCAGCAGTTTAATTGGCGGCGATCAGCCCCAGCATTTT. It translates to CASSLIGGDQPQHF.

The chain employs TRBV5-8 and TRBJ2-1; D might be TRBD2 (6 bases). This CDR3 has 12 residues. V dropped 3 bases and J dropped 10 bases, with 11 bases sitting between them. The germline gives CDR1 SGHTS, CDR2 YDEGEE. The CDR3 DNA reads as TGTGCCAGCAGCTGGGGGGTCTGGGAGCAGTTCTTC. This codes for CASSWGVWEQFF.

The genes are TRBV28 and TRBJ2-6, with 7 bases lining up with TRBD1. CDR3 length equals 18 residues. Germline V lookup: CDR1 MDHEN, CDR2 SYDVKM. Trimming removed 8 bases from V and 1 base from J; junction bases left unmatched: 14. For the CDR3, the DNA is TGTGCCAGCTCAGAGACAGGGCCTTTTAAATCTGGGGCCAACGTCCTGACTTTC. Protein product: CASSETGPFKSGANVLTF.

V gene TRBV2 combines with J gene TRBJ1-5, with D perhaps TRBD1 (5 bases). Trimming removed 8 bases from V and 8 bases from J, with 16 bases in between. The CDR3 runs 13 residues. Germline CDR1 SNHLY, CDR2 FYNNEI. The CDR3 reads CASRGEGRKPQHF. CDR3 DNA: TGTGCCAGCCGCGGGGAGGGACGTAAGCCCCAGCATTTT.

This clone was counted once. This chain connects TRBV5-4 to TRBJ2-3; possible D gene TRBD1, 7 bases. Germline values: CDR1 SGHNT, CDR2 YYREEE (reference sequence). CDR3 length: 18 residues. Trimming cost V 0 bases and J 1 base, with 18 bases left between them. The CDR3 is CASSLEGAGRVRTDTQYF. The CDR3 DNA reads TGTGCCAGCAGCTTGGAGGGGGCGGGAAGAGTTCGCACAGATACGCAGTATTTT. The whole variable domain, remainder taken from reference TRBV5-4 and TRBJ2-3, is ETGVTQSPTHLIKTRGQQVTLRCSSQSGHNTVSWYQQALGQGPQFIFQYYREEENGRGNFPPRFSGLQFPNYSSELNVNALELDDSALYLCASSLEGAGRVRTDTQYFGPGTRLTVL.

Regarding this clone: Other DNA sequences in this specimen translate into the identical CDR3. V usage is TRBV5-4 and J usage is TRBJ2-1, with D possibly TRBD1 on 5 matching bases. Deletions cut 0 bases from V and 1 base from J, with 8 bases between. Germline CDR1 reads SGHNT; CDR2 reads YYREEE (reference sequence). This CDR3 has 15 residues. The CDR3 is CASSLGQGSYNEQFF. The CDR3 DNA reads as TGTGCCAGCAGCTTGGGTCAGGGATCCTACAATGAGCAGTTCTTC.

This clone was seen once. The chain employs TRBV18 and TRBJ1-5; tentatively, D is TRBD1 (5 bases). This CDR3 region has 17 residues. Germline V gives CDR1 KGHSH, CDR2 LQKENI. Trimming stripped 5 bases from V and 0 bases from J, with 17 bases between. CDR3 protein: CASSTGRQMYSNQPQHF. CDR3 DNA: TGTGCCAGCTCAACCGGTCGACAGATGTATAGCAATCAGCCCCAGCATTTT. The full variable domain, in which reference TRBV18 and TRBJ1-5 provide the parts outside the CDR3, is NAGVMQNPRHLVRRRGQEARLRCSPMKGHSHVYWYRQLPEEGLKFMVYLQKENIIDESGMPKERFSAEFPKEGPSILRIQQVVRGDSAAYFCASSTGRQMYSNQPQHFGDGTRLSIL.

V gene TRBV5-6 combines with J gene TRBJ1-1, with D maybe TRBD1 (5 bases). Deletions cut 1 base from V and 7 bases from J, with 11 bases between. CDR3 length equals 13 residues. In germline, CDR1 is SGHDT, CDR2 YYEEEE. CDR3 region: CASSLTGEFEAFF. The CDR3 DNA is TGTGCCAGCAGCTTGACAGGTGAATTTGAAGCTTTCTTT.

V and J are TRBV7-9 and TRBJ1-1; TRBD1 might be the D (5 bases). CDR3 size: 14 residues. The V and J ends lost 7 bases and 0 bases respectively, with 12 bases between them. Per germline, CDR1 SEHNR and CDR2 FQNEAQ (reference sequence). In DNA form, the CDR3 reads TGTGCCAGCAATCTAGGGGATCTGAACACTGAAGCTTTCTTT. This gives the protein CASNLGDLNTEAFF.

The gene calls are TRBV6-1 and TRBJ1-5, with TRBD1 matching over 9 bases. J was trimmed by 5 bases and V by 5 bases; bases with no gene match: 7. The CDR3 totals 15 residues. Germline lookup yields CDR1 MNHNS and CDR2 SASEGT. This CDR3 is CASSSYRGLDQPQHF. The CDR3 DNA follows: TGTGCCAGCAGTTCCTACAGGGGGCTGGATCAGCCCCAGCATTTT.

CDR3 amino acids: CASSQADRGSGYTF. The CDR3 nucleotides read TGCGCCAGCAGCCAAGCAGACAGGGGGTCCGGCTACACCTTC. The chain couples TRBV4-1 to TRBJ1-2; 9 bases fit TRBD1. The germline V gene has CDR1 MGHRA and CDR2 YSYEKL. V lost 1 base to trimming and J lost 8 bases; unmatched junction nucleotides: 5. The CDR3 runs 14 residues.

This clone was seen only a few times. The CDR3 spells CSVEGLAGKNEQFF. DNA for the CDR3: TGCAGCGTTGAGGGTCTAGCGGGGAAAAATGAGCAGTTCTTC. The rearrangement links TRBV29-1 to TRBJ2-1, with 9 bases that match TRBD2. The V gene end was trimmed by 3 bases and the J gene end by 7 bases; junction bases not matched to a gene: 7. The germline V gene encodes CDR1 SQVTM and CDR2 ANQGSEA. CDR3 size: 14 residues.

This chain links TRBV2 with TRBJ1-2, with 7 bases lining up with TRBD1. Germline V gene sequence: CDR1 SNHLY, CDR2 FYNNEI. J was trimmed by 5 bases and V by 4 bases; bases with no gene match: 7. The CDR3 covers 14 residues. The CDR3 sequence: CASSARGPGYGYTF. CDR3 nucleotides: TGTGCCAGCAGTGCGAGGGGGCCGGGGTATGGCTACACCTTC.

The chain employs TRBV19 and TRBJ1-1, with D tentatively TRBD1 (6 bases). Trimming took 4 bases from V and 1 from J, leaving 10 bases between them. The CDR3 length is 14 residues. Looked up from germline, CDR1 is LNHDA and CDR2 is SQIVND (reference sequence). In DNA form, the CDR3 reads TGTGCCAGTAGTAAAGAACAGGGGAACACTGAAGCTTTCTTT. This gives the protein CASSKEQGNTEAFF.

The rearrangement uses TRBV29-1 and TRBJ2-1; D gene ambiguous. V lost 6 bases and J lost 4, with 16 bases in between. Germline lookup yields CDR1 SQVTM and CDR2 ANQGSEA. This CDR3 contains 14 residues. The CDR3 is CSVRQNLPYNEQFF. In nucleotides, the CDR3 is TGCAGCGTACGTCAGAACCTGCCTTACAATGAGCAGTTCTTC.